This T cell receptor (beta chain) was sequenced during a study of blood T cell repertoires in COVID-19. This table comes from immunoSEQ multiplex PCR, and its TCRdb copy is limited to in-frame clones, with some not included. The repertoire holds roughly 250,000 clones, with about 86% as singletons. Followed over time, Seattle patients had been enrolled while infection was active. CDR3 size: 16 residues. From germline, CDR1 is ENHRY and CDR2 SYGVKD. Unmatched junction bases numbered 9, after V lost 4 bases and J lost 0 bases. The rearrangement uses TRBV10-3 and TRBJ2-7, with 7 bases identical to TRBD1. The sequenced material came from peripheral blood. The receptor's source is a person between 65 and 80 years old with COVID-19, enrolled during active disease. The DNA for the CDR3 is TGTGCCATCAGTGGAAACAGGGGTTTAAGCTCCTACGAGCAGTACTTC. Translating gives CAISGNRGLSSYEQYF.